This T cell receptor beta chain came from a study of radiotherapy plus CTLA-4 blockade in lung cancer. About the study: Disease control was achieved by over 25% of patients, and objective responses by around 17%. Study-level points and caveats: Following radiotherapy plus ipilimumab, tumor-derived TCR clones expanded in the blood.

Generated by immunoSEQ multiplex PCR, the TCRdb table keeps only in-frame clones and is missing some. The sample includes about 120,000 clones, approximately 84% seen only once; the top ten take 5% to 5.5%. The CDR3 consists of 16 residues. Trimming cost V 5 bases and J 0 bases; bases outside gene matches: 7. CDR1 and CDR2 from the germline V gene are SEHNR and FQNEAQ (reference sequence). Regarding this clone: What it recognizes is unknown.

This TCR derives from a human donor with non-small cell lung cancer who had a partial response to radiotherapy plus ipilimumab. The chain links TRBV7-9 to TRBJ1-3, with TRBD1 matching over 7 bases. Specimen: peripheral blood, collected from a patient treated with radiotherapy plus ipilimumab. Here the CDR3 DNA reads TGTGCCAGCAGCGACCGGGACAGCTTCTCTGGAAACACCATATATTTT. Translation: CASSDRDSFSGNTIYF. Full variable domain (remainder filled in from reference TRBV7-9 and TRBJ1-3): DTGVSQNPRHKITKRGQNVTFRCDPISEHNRLYWYRQTLGQGPEFLTYFQNEAQLEKSRLLSDRFSAERPKGSFSTLEIQRTEQGDSAMYLCASSDRDSFSGNTIYFGEGSWLTVV.